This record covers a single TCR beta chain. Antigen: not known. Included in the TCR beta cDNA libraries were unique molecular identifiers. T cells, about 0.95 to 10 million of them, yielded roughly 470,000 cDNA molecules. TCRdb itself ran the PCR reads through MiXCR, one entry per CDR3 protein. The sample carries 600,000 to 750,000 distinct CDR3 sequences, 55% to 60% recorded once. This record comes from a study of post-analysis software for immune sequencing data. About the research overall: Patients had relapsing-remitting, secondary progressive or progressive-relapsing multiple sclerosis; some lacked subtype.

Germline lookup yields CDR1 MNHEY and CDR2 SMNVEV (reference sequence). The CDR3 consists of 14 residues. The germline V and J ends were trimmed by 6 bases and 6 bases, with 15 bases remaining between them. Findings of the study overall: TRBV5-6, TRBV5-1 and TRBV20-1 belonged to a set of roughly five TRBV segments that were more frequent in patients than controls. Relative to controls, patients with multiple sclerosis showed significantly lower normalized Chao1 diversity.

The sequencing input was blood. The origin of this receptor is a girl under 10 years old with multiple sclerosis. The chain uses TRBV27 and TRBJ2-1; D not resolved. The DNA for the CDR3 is TGTGCCAGCAGGAGGATAAGTTACAGCAATGAGCAGTTCTTC. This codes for CASRRISYSNEQFF.